The 9 T cell receptor delta chains below all came from one sample that was sequenced in a study of Vδ1+ human thymocytes (dated by TCRdb to 2016 to 2019). Findings and caveats that apply to the study as a whole: Unlike the oligoclonal repertoires in peripheral blood, the thymic TRG and TRD repertoires appeared highly polyclonal, with Gaussian CDR3 length distributions.

No antigen is known for these receptors. The data were produced on an Illumina MiSeq. RNA extraction was carried out with the RNeasy mini kit, and reverse transcription was then done using Superscript III. CDR3 amplicons were generated by multiplex PCR with pooled V-gene forward primers and a constant-region reverse primer carrying Illumina adaptor overhangs. Clone calls in TCRdb were regenerated from the public reads with CATT, after which identical DNA sequences shared one row. Counted in this sample were about 25,000 delta-chain clones; 7.4% of them appeared once. The top ten clonotypes cover around 1% of the sample. What was sequenced was Vdelta1+ gamma-delta thymocytes from the thymus. The sample's cell subset or site label, decoded: FACS-sorted CD3+ TCRalphabeta- TCRVdelta1+ TCRVdelta2- thymocytes. Receptors were obtained from a girl less than two years old who had congenital heart surgery.

The chain has TRDV1 and TRDJ1; 10 bases agree with TRDD3. Germline assignment: CDR1 TSWWSYY and CDR2 QGS. The trim removed 2 bases at V and 0 bases at J, leaving 36 bases unmatched. This CDR3 is 27 amino acids long. CDR3 in amino acids: CALGEVLPVSQLLGDNLGELYTDKLIF. In DNA form, the CDR3 reads TGTGCTCTTGGGGAAGTCCTCCCAGTGAGCCAACTTCTGGGGGATAATCTGGGGGAACTCTACACCGATAAACTCATCTTT.

This sequence joins TRDV1 and TRDJ1; D tentatively reads TRDD1 or TRDD3 (5 bases each). Trimming removed 5 bases at V and 0 bases at J, with 13 bases between. Per the germline V gene, CDR1 is TSWWSYY and CDR2 is QGS. The CDR3 is 15 amino acids. CDR3 DNA: TGTGCTCTTGGGAGGATAGTGGTCTACACCGATAAACTCATCTTT. Translation: CALGRIVVYTDKLIF.

The chain couples TRDV1 to TRDJ1, with 8 bases aligning to TRDD3. The CDR3 covers 22 residues. CDR1 and CDR2 (germline): TSWWSYY, QGS. Trimming took 2 bases from V and 0 from J; bases not matched to a gene: 23. The CDR3 DNA follows: TGTGCTCTTGGGGAAGGGGTTGGTCCTGCTCTCTACTGGGGGCTCTACACCGATAAACTCATCTTT. Protein: CALGEGVGPALYWGLYTDKLIF.

For the J gene the call is TRDJ1; the V gene lacks a call; the table's D call TRDD3 went unverified against the DNA. CDR3 length: 21 residues. The CDR3 is CALGEDPTSGWGSEYTDKLIF. CDR3 DNA: TGTGCTCTTGGGGAAGACCCCACTTCGGGCTGGGGATCCGAGTACACCGATAAACTCATCTTT.

This clone has more than one count but fewer than ten. V and J are TRDV1 and TRDJ1, with D maybe TRDD3 (6 bases). V lost 6 bases, J lost 0 bases, and 23 bases lay in between. This CDR3 is built from 18 residues. Per the germline V gene, CDR1 is TSWWSYY and CDR2 is QGS. CDR3 sequence (DNA): TGTGCTCTTGGCCTTCTGTCCGGGGGACCCTGTGACACCGATAAACTCATCTTT. It encodes CALGLLSGGPCDTDKLIF.

The chain couples TRDV1 to TRDJ1; 8 nucleotides match TRDD3. Germline V gives CDR1 TSWWSYY, CDR2 QGS. The CDR3 has 24 residues. J lost 0 bases, V lost 3 bases, and 30 bases had no gene match. CDR3 residues: CALGEPPHYFRHTGGRIYTDKLIF. In nucleotides, the CDR3 is TGTGCTCTTGGGGAGCCCCCCCATTACTTCCGACATACTGGGGGGCGGATCTACACCGATAAACTCATCTTT.

This sequence joins TRDV1 and TRDJ1; a possible D gene is TRDD3 (5 bases). The germline V and J ends were trimmed by 6 bases and 0 bases, with 14 bases remaining between them. CDR1 and CDR2 from the germline V gene are TSWWSYY and QGS. CDR3 length equals 15 residues. The CDR3 sequence is CALGPGGTDTDKLIF. The CDR3 DNA is TGTGCTCTTGGCCCCGGGGGTACCGACACCGATAAACTCATCTTT.

The V and J genes are TRDV1 and TRDJ1, with TRDD3 identical over 8 bases. The J gene is not listed in TCRdb, so it was assigned here from a DNA match to germline. The ends lost 2 bases at V and 0 bases at J; junction bases unmatched: 11. Germline V CDR1 and CDR2: TSWWSYY, QGS. This CDR3 has 18 residues. The CDR3 region has the DNA TGTGCTCTTGGGGAAAGAACTGGGGGCCTTCCGTACACCGATAAACTCATCTTT. Its translation is CALGERTGGLPYTDKLIF.

The rearrangement joins TRDV1 to TRDJ1; TRDD3 matches 10 bases. With V trimmed by 2 bases and J by 0 bases, 9 bases remained unmatched. Germline V lookup: CDR1 TSWWSYY, CDR2 QGS. This CDR3 has 18 residues. CDR3 bases: TGTGCTCTTGGGGAAGGTGCCGGGGGATACGCTAACACCGATAAACTCATCTTT. Residues: CALGEGAGGYANTDKLIF.